The rows below give T cell receptor beta chains drawn from one sample of a study of blood T cell repertoires in COVID-19. Assay used: immunoSEQ multiplex PCR; TCRdb lists only in-frame clones, some missing. The sample holds 130,000 to 150,000 clones, 84% seen once. The sequencing input was PBMCs or T cells enriched from blood (not recorded which). The receptors were gathered from a woman between 50 and 59 years old who had been exposed to COVID-19. CDR3s include the opening cysteine and the closing phenylalanine or tryptophan. The D gene is left open where the match is weak. For some rows the clone size is stated as once, few or many, or as a class when expanded; others skip it.

d_call | j_call | clone_size | v_call | cdr3_aa | cdr3_nt
- | TRBJ1-2 | few | TRBV6-5 | CASSKGGTYGYTF | TGTGCCAGCAGCAAAGGAGGTACCTATGGCTACACCTTC
TRBD2 | TRBJ2-3 | - | TRBV15 | CATSSLAGGPTDTQYF | TGTGCCACCAGCTCCCTAGCGGGGGGCCCCACAGATACGCAGTATTTT
- | TRBJ1-4 | few | TRBV10-3 | CATKKGQLDEKLFF | TGTGCTACTAAAAAGGGACAATTGGATGAAAAACTGTTTTTT
TRBD1 | TRBJ2-7 | - | TRBV5-1 | CASRLTGTGVQVEQYF | TGCGCCAGCAGACTTACCGGGACAGGGGTCCAAGTGGAGCAGTACTTC
TRBD1 | TRBJ1-3 | few | TRBV5-5 | CASNPTGHSGNTIYF | TGTGCCAGCAACCCGACAGGGCACTCTGGAAACACCATATATTTT
- | TRBJ1-5 | - | TRBV11-2 | CASSLGPPRRAGNQPQHF | TGTGCCAGCAGCTTGGGGCCGCCGAGGAGGGCGGGCAATCAGCCCCAGCATTTT
- | TRBJ1-1 | - | TRBV12-3/TRBV12-4 | CASGMGLEAFF | TGTGCCAGCGGAATGGGGCTTGAAGCTTTCTTT
- | TRBJ2-5 | - | TRBV4-1 | CASSHLFSRGQETQYF | TGCGCCAGCAGCCACCTATTTTCTCGCGGTCAAGAGACCCAGTACTTC
- | TRBJ1-2 | - | TRBV7-9 | CASSQMVGAYGYTF | TGTGCCAGCAGCCAAATGGTTGGAGCCTATGGCTACACCTTC
TRBD1 | TRBJ2-7 | few | TRBV15 | CATSSATGQGSYEQYF | TGTGCCACCAGCAGCGCTACTGGACAGGGGTCCTACGAGCAGTACTTC
TRBD1 | TRBJ2-7 | - | TRBV30 | CAWAPTGGRQYF | TGTGCCTGGGCCCCGACAGGGGGGAGGCAGTACTTC
TRBD1 | TRBJ1-2 | few | TRBV3-1/TRBV3-2 | CASSRRGLQTGYTF | TGTGCCAGCAGCCGCAGGGGGCTACAGACTGGCTACACCTTC
- | TRBJ1-1 | - | TRBV11-2 | CASGLSYGNTEAFF | TGTGCCTCCGGTTTAAGTTACGGGAACACTGAAGCTTTCTTT
TRBD2 | TRBJ2-7 | - | TRBV2 | CATGEGYEQYF | TGTGCCACCGGGGAGGGCTACGAGCAGTACTTC
- | TRBJ1-5 | - | TRBV28 | CASEQVNQPQHF | TGTGCCAGCGAGCAGGTTAATCAGCCCCAGCATTTT
TRBD2 | TRBJ2-2 | - | TRBV24-1 | CATSDRTSGGSGELFF | TGTGCCACCAGTGACAGGACTAGCGGGGGTTCCGGGGAGCTGTTTTTT
TRBD1 | TRBJ1-1 | - | TRBV5-6 | CASSLGTRTGGTEAFF | TGTGCCAGCAGCTTGGGGACCCGGACAGGGGGCACTGAAGCTTTCTTT
TRBD2 | TRBJ2-2 | - | TRBV6-5 | CASSYSGRAGELFF | TGTGCCAGCAGTTACAGCGGGAGGGCCGGGGAGCTGTTTTTT
- | TRBJ1-1 | - | TRBV6-2/TRBV6-3 | CASSQANPEAFF | TGTGCCAGCAGTCAGGCGAACCCTGAAGCTTTCTTT
- | TRBJ2-1 | - | TRBV10-3 | CAISGPGEGGGNEQFF | TGTGCCATCAGTGGCCCCGGTGAGGGAGGGGGCAATGAGCAGTTCTTC
TRBD1 | TRBJ1-1 | - | TRBV5-1 | CASSKAGTGGIGVAFF | TGCGCCAGCAGCAAAGCCGGGACAGGGGGCATAGGAGTGGCTTTCTTT
TRBD1 | TRBJ1-2 | - | TRBV11-3 | CASSSTGGYGYTF | TGTGCCAGCAGCTCGACAGGGGGCTATGGCTACACCTTC
- | TRBJ1-2 | - | TRBV21-1 | CASSKVDPEDRPNDYTF | TGTGCCAGCAGCAAAGTGGATCCGGAGGACAGGCCGAATGACTACACCTTC
- | TRBJ2-7 | - | TRBV5-6 | CASSLVSHEQYF | TGTGCCAGCAGCTTGGTCAGTCACGAGCAGTACTTC
- | TRBJ2-1 | - | TRBV6-2/TRBV6-3 | CASSRPGYNEQFF | TGTGCCAGCAGCCGCCCGGGGTACAATGAGCAGTTCTTC
- | TRBJ2-1 | once | TRBV6-2/TRBV6-3 | CASSHGWGDEQFF | TGTGCCAGCAGTCACGGGTGGGGGGATGAGCAGTTCTTC
- | TRBJ2-4 | - | TRBV24-1 | CATSNYRDKAKNIQYF | TGTGCCACCAGTAATTACCGGGACAAAGCCAAAAACATTCAGTACTTC
- | TRBJ2-1 | - | TRBV21-1 | CASSKLQRGDRHEQFF | TGTGCCAGCAGCAAATTGCAGCGGGGGGATCGGCATGAGCAGTTCTTC
TRBD1 | TRBJ1-6 | - | TRBV7-9 | CASTTGSSYNSPLHF | TGTGCCAGTACGACAGGGAGCTCCTATAATTCACCCCTCCACTTT
- | TRBJ2-7 | - | TRBV5-5 | CASSLVGGNSYEQYF | TGTGCCAGCAGCTTGGTGGGGGGAAACTCCTACGAGCAGTACTTC
- | TRBJ1-1 | - | TRBV18 | CASSPFPELNTEAFF | TGTGCCAGCTCACCATTCCCCGAGCTGAACACTGAAGCTTTCTTT
TRBD2 | TRBJ2-5 | - | TRBV5-1 | CASSLDIGTSGGTQYF | TGCGCCAGCAGCTTGGACATCGGGACTAGTGGCGGGACCCAGTACTTC
TRBD2 | TRBJ2-5 | - | TRBV6-1 | CASSERAGGSKQETQYF | TGTGCCAGCAGTGAACGGGCGGGGGGGTCTAAACAAGAGACCCAGTACTTC
- | TRBJ1-2 | - | TRBV6-5 | CASSYHPRMGGYTF | TGTGCCAGCAGTTATCATCCCAGGATGGGTGGCTACACCTTC
- | TRBJ2-7 | few | TRBV15 | CATSSVGGEEQYF | TGTGCCACCAGCAGTGTAGGGGGGGAAGAGCAGTACTTC
TRBD2 | TRBJ2-7 | - | TRBV2 | CAFARGGQYEQYF | TGTGCCTTCGCCCGGGGGGGACAATACGAGCAGTACTTC
- | TRBJ2-3 | - | TRBV12-5 | CASESVTDTQYF | TGTGCTAGTGAGTCGGTAACAGATACGCAGTATTTT
TRBD2 | TRBJ2-2 | - | TRBV6-1 | CASSESGLAGGQKLFF | TGTGCCAGCAGCGAATCTGGACTAGCGGGGGGGCAAAAGCTGTTTTTT
- | TRBJ2-2 | - | TRBV7-2 | CASSFQGRNTGELFF | TGTGCCAGCAGCTTTCAGGGGAGGAACACCGGGGAGCTGTTTTTT
TRBD1 | TRBJ1-6 | few | TRBV5-4 | CASSRGQGESPLHF | TGTGCCAGCAGCCGGGGACAGGGGGAATCACCCCTCCACTTT
TRBD2 | TRBJ2-5 | - | TRBV9 | CASSVVAGVGETQYF | TGTGCCAGCAGCGTAGTGGCGGGAGTAGGAGAGACCCAGTACTTC
TRBD1 | TRBJ2-7 | - | TRBV5-8 | CASSIGQGGSYEQYF | TGTGCCAGCAGCATCGGACAGGGGGGCTCCTACGAGCAGTACTTC
- | TRBJ1-4 | - | TRBV11-2 | CASSLGRFTNEKLFF | TGTGCCAGCAGCTTAGGCAGGTTTACTAATGAAAAACTGTTTTTT
TRBD1 | TRBJ1-5 | - | TRBV27 | CASSPGQGFGPQHF | TGTGCCAGCAGTCCAGGACAGGGGTTTGGGCCCCAGCATTTT
TRBD2 | TRBJ2-7 | few | TRBV19 | CASSIRRPGTSGRAIHEQYF | TGTGCCAGTAGTATTAGGCGGCCCGGGACTAGCGGGAGGGCCATCCACGAGCAGTACTTC
- | TRBJ2-6 | - | TRBV7-2 | CASSLAQASGANVLTF | TGTGCCAGCAGCTTAGCGCAGGCCTCTGGGGCCAACGTCCTGACTTTC
- | TRBJ2-3 | - | TRBV12-2 | CASRFSLAGGGDLYTQYF | TGTGCAAGTCGCTTTTCGCTAGCGGGGGGCGGGGACCTCTATACGCAGTATTTT
- | TRBJ1-2 | - | TRBV4-1 | CASSGRAGDGWYGYTF | TGCGCCAGCAGCGGGCGCGCAGGGGATGGGTGGTATGGCTACACCTTC
TRBD2 | TRBJ2-1 | - | TRBV6-4 | CASSALAGGYNEQFF | TGTGCCAGCAGTGCCCTAGCGGGAGGTTACAATGAGCAGTTCTTC
TRBD1 | TRBJ1-2 | - | TRBV19 | CASGGGGYTF | TGTGCCTCAGGGGGCGGTGGCTACACCTTC
- | TRBJ1-5 | - | TRBV4-3 | CASSGSGGNQPQHF | TGCGCCAGCAGCGGAAGCGGGGGGAATCAGCCCCAGCATTTT
- | TRBJ2-2 | - | TRBV10-3 | CAITHTGELFF | TGTGCCATCACTCACACCGGGGAGCTGTTTTTT
- | TRBJ2-6 | - | TRBV2 | CASSEEAGANVLTF | TGTGCCAGCAGTGAGGAGGCTGGGGCCAACGTCCTGACTTTC
- | TRBJ1-2 | - | TRBV12-3/TRBV12-4 | CASSFSGYGYTF | TGTGCCAGCAGTTTTTCCGGCTATGGCTACACCTTC